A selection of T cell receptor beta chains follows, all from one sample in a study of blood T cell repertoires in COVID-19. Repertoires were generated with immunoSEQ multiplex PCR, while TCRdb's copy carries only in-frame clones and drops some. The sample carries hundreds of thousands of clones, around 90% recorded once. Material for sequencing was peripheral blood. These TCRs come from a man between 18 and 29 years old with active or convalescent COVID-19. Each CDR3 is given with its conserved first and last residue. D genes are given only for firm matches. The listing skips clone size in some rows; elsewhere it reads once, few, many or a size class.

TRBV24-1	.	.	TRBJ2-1	TGTGCCACCAGTGATTTGTCTGGGACATCGACCCTCAATGAGCAGTTCTTC	CATSDLSGTSTLNEQFF
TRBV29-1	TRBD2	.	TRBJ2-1	TGCAGCGTTGGAGGGACTAGCGTCTACAATGAGCAGTTCTTC	CSVGGTSVYNEQFF
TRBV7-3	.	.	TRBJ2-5	TGTGCCAGCTCCTCGGAGGGTGGAGAGACCCAGTACTTC	CASSSEGGETQYF
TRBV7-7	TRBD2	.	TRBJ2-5	TGTGCCAGCAGCTTATGGACTAGCGGGGCGCAAGAGACCCAGTACTTC	CASSLWTSGAQETQYF
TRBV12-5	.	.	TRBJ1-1	TGTGCTAGTGGTTTGTTCGGGAGTGCTGAAGCTTTCTTT	CASGLFGSAEAFF
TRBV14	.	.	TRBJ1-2	TGTGCCAGCAGCCCAGTCAACTATGGCTACACCTTC	CASSPVNYGYTF
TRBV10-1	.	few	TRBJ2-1	TGCGCCAGCGGTCTAGGACAGCCCTCCTACAATGAGCAGTTCTTC	CASGLGQPSYNEQFF
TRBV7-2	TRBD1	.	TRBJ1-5	TGTGCCAGCAGCTTAGGACAGGGGGCCGTTCAGCCCCAGCATTTT	CASSLGQGAVQPQHF
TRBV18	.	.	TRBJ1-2	TGTGCCAGCCACACGGCGGGGGGCGCAAGTATCGGCTACACCTTC	CASHTAGGASIGYTF
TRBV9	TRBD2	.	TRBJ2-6	TGTGCCAGCAGCGTAGCTACGGGGGGACCTTCTGGGGCCAACGTCCTGACTTTC	CASSVATGGPSGANVLTF
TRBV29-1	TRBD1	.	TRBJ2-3	TGCAGCGTTGAAAAGCGGGACAGGGGAAGCACAGATACGCAGTATTTT	CSVEKRDRGSTDTQYF
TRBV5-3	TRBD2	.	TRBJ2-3	TGTGCCAGAAGCTTAACAGTGACTAGCGGCCCCTTGGGAGATACGCAGTATTTT	CARSLTVTSGPLGDTQYF
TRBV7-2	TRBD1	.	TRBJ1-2	TGTGCCAGCAGCCCGGACAGGGGGCGCCTAGACTATGGCTACACCTTC	CASSPDRGRLDYGYTF
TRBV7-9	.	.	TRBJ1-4	TGTGCCAGCAGCTGGCAGTCCGAAAAACTGTTTTTT	CASSWQSEKLFF
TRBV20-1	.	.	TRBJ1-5	TGCAGTGCTAGTTGGGGAGGGAGCAATCAGCCCCAGCATTTT	CSASWGGSNQPQHF
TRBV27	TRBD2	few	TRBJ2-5	TGTGCCAGCAGGAGACTAGCGGGGCAGGAGACCCAGTACTTC	CASRRLAGQETQYF